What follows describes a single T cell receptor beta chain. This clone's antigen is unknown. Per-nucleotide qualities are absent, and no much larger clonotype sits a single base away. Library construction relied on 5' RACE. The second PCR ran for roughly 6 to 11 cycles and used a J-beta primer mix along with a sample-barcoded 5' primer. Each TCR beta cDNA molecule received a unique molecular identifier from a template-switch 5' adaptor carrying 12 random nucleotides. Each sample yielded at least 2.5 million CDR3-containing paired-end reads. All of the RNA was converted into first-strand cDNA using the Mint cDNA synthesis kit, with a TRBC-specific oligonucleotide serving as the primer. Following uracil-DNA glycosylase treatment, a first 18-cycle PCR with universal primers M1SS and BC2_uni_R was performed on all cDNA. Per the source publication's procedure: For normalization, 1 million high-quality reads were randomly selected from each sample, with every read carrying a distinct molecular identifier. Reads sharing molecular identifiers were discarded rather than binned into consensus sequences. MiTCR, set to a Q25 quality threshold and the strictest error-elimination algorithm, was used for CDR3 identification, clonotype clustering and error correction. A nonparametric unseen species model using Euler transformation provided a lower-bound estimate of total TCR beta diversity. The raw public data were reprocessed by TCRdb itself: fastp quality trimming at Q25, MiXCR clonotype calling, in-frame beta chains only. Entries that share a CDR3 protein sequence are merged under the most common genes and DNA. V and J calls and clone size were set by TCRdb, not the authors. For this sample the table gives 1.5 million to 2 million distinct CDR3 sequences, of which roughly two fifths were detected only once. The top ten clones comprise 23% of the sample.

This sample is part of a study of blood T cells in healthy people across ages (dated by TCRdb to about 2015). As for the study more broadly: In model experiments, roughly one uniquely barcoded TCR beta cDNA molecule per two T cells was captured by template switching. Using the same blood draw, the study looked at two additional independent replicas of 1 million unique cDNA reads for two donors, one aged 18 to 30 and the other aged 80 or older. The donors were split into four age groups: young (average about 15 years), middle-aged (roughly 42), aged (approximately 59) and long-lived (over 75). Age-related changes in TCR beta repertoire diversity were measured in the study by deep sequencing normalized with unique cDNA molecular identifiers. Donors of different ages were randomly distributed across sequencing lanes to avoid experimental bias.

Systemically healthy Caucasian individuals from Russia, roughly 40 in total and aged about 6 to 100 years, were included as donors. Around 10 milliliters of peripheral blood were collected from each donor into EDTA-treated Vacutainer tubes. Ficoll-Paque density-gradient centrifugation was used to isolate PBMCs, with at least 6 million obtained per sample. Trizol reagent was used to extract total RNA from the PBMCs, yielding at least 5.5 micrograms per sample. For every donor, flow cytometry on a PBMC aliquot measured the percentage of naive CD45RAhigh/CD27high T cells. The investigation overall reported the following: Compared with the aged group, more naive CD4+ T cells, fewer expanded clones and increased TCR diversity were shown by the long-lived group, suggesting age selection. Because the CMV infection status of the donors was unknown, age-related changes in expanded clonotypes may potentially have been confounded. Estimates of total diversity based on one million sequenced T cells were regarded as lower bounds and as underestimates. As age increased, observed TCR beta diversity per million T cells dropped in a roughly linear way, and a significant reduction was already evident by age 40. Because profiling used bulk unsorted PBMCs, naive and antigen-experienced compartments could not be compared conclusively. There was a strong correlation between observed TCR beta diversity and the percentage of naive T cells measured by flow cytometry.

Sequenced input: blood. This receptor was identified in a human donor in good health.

The bases are TGCAGCGTTGCAGAGGGGGCTACCGGGACCCAGTACTTC. It translates to CSVAEGATGTQYF. Rearrangement joined TRBV29-1 to TRBJ2-5; 7 bases in the junction line up with TRBD1. CDR1 and CDR2 (SQVTM, ANQGSEA) derive from the germline V gene. The CDR3, cysteine through phenylalanine, is 13 amino acids long. Here the CDR3 DNA is all that survives: 39 bases in frame from base 1. From V the trimming removes 4 bases and from J it removes 7 bases, while the gene matches leave 9 bases of the junction unaccounted for.